These 26 T cell receptor beta chains share one sample of origin, sequenced in a study of blood T cells in healthy people across ages. Using a J-beta primer mix together with a sample-barcoded 5' primer, a second PCR was run for roughly 6 to 12 cycles. TCRdb itself ran the 5' RACE reads through MiXCR, one entry per CDR3 protein. The sample carries roughly 1,500,000 distinct CDR3 sequences, around 36% recorded once. Sequencing used blood. These receptor sequences come from a woman aged 30 to 39 in good health.

This chain connects TRBV5-6 to TRBJ1-4; 9 bases fit TRBD1. J gave up 11 bases and V 2 bases, and 7 bases lay outside the gene matches. The CDR3 has 14 residues. The germline CDR1 and CDR2 sequences are SGHDT and YYEEEE. The DNA of the CDR3 is TGTGCCAGCAGCTTCCCCGGGACAGGGACGAAACTGTTTTTT. It translates to CASSFPGTGTKLFF.

This chain links TRBV3-1 with TRBJ2-3, with a possible D match to TRBD2 (7 bases). Between the trimmed V and J ends, which lost 4 bases and 5 bases, there was a span of 13 bases. Per germline, CDR1 LGHDT and CDR2 YNNKEL (reference sequence). The CDR3 is 14 residues long. Here the CDR3 reads CASSPRGAGDTQYF. The CDR3 region has the DNA TGTGCCAGCAGCCCTCGGGGGGCCGGAGATACGCAGTATTTT.

This clonotype appeared a few times. The V and J genes are TRBV2 and TRBJ2-1; 11 bases align to TRBD1. Trimming removed 7 bases from V and 7 bases from J; junction bases left unmatched: 9. The germline gives CDR1 SNHLY, CDR2 FYNNEI. The CDR3 spans 15 residues. In DNA form, the CDR3 reads TGTGCCAGCACCAAAGGACAGGGGGCATTGAATGAGCAGTTCTTC. Translated, it gives CASTKGQGALNEQFF. Variable domain in full (rest from reference TRBV2 and TRBJ2-1): EPEVTQTPSHQVTQMGQEVILRCVPISNHLYFYWYRQILGQKVEFLVSFYNNEISEKSEIFDDQFSVERPDGSNFTLKIRSTKLEDSAMYFCASTKGQGALNEQFFGPGTRLTVL.

The rearrangement uses TRBV18 and TRBJ1-1; D remains ambiguous. The CDR3 has 20 amino acids. V was trimmed by 1 base and J by 1 base, leaving 25 bases between them. Germline assignment: CDR1 KGHSH and CDR2 LQKENI. CDR3 protein: CASSPRGGAKGTSSNTEAFF. CDR3 nucleotide sequence: TGTGCCAGCTCACCACGGGGAGGAGCCAAGGGAACCTCCTCGAACACTGAAGCTTTCTTT.

This clonotype showed up just a few times. The chain links TRBV11-2 to TRBJ2-7; 8 bases line up with TRBD1. This CDR3 has 14 residues. Germline V CDR1 and CDR2: SGHAT, FQNNGV. The V and J ends lost 4 bases and 3 bases, in that order; junction bases with no gene match: 5. CDR3 bases: TGTGCCAGCAGCTGGGATGGACAGGGCTACGAGCAGTACTTC. This codes for CASSWDGQGYEQYF. The entire variable domain, with the rest obtained from reference TRBV11-2 and TRBJ2-7, is as follows: EAGVAQSPRYKIIEKRQSVAFWCNPISGHATLYWYQQILGQGPKLLIQFQNNGVVDDSQLPKDRFSAERLKGVDSTLKIQPAKLEDSAVYLCASSWDGQGYEQYFGPGTRLTVT.

The chain recombines TRBV5-4 with TRBJ2-5, with TRBD1 as a possible D gene (5 bases). Trimming removed 0 bases from V and 1 base from J, with 19 bases in between. The CDR3 contains 18 residues. CDR1 SGHNT and CDR2 YYREEE come from the germline V gene (reference sequence). The CDR3 DNA is TGTGCCAGCAGCTTGGGGAAGCAACCGCAGGGCCTCCAAGAGACCCAGTACTTC. This codes for CASSLGKQPQGLQETQYF.

This clonotype has more than one count but fewer than ten. The chain has TRBV7-9 and TRBJ2-3; D remains ambiguous. Trimming left V 11 bases short and J 4 bases short, with 7 bases between. CDR3 length equals 10 residues. The germline V gene encodes CDR1 SEHNR and CDR2 FQNEAQ (reference sequence). CDR3 in amino acids: CALRADTQYF. The CDR3 nucleotides are TGTGCCCTTAGAGCAGATACGCAGTATTTT.

The J gene is TRBJ2-7, the V gene TRBV9; D might be TRBD2 (5 bases). This CDR3 has 15 residues. V lost 0 bases and J 2 bases, leaving 12 bases between the germline ends. CDR1 is SGDLS and CDR2 is YYNGEE in the germline V gene. DNA for the CDR3: TGTGCCAGCAGCGTAGAAGCGGAGCCTGCCTACGAGCAGTACTTC. This encodes CASSVEAEPAYEQYF. Based on the CDR3 plus reference TRBV9 and TRBJ2-7, the full variable domain is DSGVTQTPKHLITATGQRVTLRCSPRSGDLSVYWYQQSLDQGLQFLIQYYNGEERAKGNILERFSAQQFPDLHSELNLSSLELGDSALYFCASSVEAEPAYEQYFGPGTRLTVT.

The V and J genes are TRBV11-2 and TRBJ2-1; 10 bases match TRBD2. The CDR3 is 14 residues long. Looked up from germline, CDR1 is SGHAT and CDR2 is FQNNGV. J gave up 8 bases and V 7 bases, and 8 bases lay outside the gene matches. The CDR3 DNA sequence: TGTGCCAGCACCCGAGCGGGGGGGCCCTATGAGCAGTTCTTC. This gives the protein CASTRAGGPYEQFF.

This chain links TRBV7-6 with TRBJ2-7, with D perhaps matching TRBD2 (5 bases). The CDR3 contains 12 residues. The germline V and J ends were trimmed by 6 bases and 5 bases, with 11 bases remaining between them. The germline gives CDR1 SGHVS, CDR2 FNYEAQ. CDR3 loop: CASSTIGDEQYF. For the CDR3, the DNA is TGTGCCAGCAGTACCATCGGGGACGAGCAGTACTTC.

The rearrangement joins TRBV18 to TRBJ2-6; 8 bases align to TRBD1. V shed 0 bases and J 4 bases; nucleotides not matched to a gene: 8. In germline, CDR1 is KGHSH, CDR2 LQKENI. CDR3 size: 18 residues. CDR3 amino acids: CASSPPQGARSGANVLTF. CDR3 DNA sequence: TGTGCCAGCTCACCACCGCAGGGGGCGCGTTCCGGGGCCAACGTCCTGACTTTC.

In regard to this clonotype: A read error may produce the germline difference seen at one junction end. The gene calls are TRBV4-1 and TRBJ2-7; 9 bases are a match to TRBD1. Looked up from germline, CDR1 is MGHRA and CDR2 is YSYEKL. CDR3 length: 15 amino acids. CDR3 nucleotide sequence: TGCGCCAGCAGTGTCCGGGACAGGGAGACTTACGGGCAGTACTTC. It translates to CASSVRDRETYGQYF.

This clonotype was found a few times. The chain links TRBV7-9 to TRBJ2-5; D is perhaps TRBD1 (6 bases). V was clipped by 5 bases and J by 5 bases, with 15 bases between them. The germline V gene encodes CDR1 SEHNR and CDR2 FQNEAQ (reference sequence). The CDR3 has 14 residues. As DNA, the CDR3 is TGTGCCAGCAGCCCACAGGGTCATGAGGAGACCCAGTACTTC. Translation: CASSPQGHEETQYF.

This clonotype has only a few counts. This CDR3 reads CASSFGGGVQSSYEQYF. The CDR3 DNA reads as TGTGCCAGCAGCTTCGGCGGGGGGGTCCAGAGCTCCTACGAGCAGTACTTC. The V gene is TRBV7-2, the J gene TRBJ2-7; TRBD2 matches 9 bases. The V and J ends lost 3 bases and 0 bases, in that order; junction bases with no gene match: 9. Germline lookup yields CDR1 SGHTA and CDR2 FQGNSA. There are 17 residues in the CDR3.

The table lists this clonotype with a few counts. V is TRBV6-5 and J is TRBJ2-7; D could derive from TRBD1 or TRBD2 (5 bases each). The V gene's germline CDR1 is MNHEY and CDR2 SVGAGI. V was clipped by 3 bases and J by 2 bases, with 14 bases between them. The CDR3 extends over 15 amino acids. The CDR3 protein is CASSYDAGTPYEQYF. In nucleotides, the CDR3 is TGTGCCAGCAGTTATGATGCAGGGACGCCCTACGAGCAGTACTTC.

The rearrangement uses TRBV4-2 and TRBJ1-1; 7 bases fit TRBD1. The CDR3 spans 17 residues. The germline gives CDR1 LGHNA, CDR2 YNFKEQ. The trim removed 0 bases at V and 6 bases at J, leaving 13 bases unmatched. In DNA, the CDR3 is TGTGCCAGCAGCCAAGATAGCTGGACAGGCTCGGACCCTGAAGCTTTCTTT. This translates into CASSQDSWTGSDPEAFF.

This clonotype was seen only a few times. The chain couples TRBV20-1 to TRBJ1-5; possibly TRBD1 for D (5 bases). The CDR3 sequence is 15 residues long. Trimming shortened V by 5 bases and J by 2 bases, and 16 bases separated the two germline ends. CDR1 is DFQATT, CDR2 SNEGSKA, per germline (reference sequence). The CDR3 DNA is TGCAGTGCTCCCGCCGGGGGGTTCGGCAATCAGCCCCAGCATTTT. Translating it yields CSAPAGGFGNQPQHF.

There are a few counts of this clonotype. V usage is TRBV4-2 and J usage is TRBJ2-1; 7 bases align to TRBD2. V lost 6 bases to trimming and J lost 7 bases; unmatched junction nucleotides: 6. Germline V CDR1 and CDR2: LGHNA, YNFKEQ. The CDR3 consists of 13 residues. Here the CDR3 DNA reads TGTGCCAGCAGGACTAGCAGCATGAATGAGCAGTTCTTC. Translating it yields CASRTSSMNEQFF.

V usage is TRBV20-1 and J usage is TRBJ2-3, with a weak D call TRBD2 (5 bases). From germline, CDR1 is DFQATT and CDR2 SNEGSKA (reference sequence). The V and J ends lost 3 bases and 0 bases respectively, with 10 bases between them. This CDR3 is 14 amino acids long. The CDR3 reads CSASGKGSTDTQYF. In nucleotides, the CDR3 is TGCAGTGCTAGCGGGAAAGGGAGCACAGATACGCAGTATTTT.

This clonotype has at least ten counts. The V and J genes are TRBV9 and TRBJ2-3; D gene uncertain. Germline V gives CDR1 SGDLS, CDR2 YYNGEE. V gave up 3 bases and J gave up 3 bases, with 5 bases separating them. This CDR3 has 12 residues. As DNA, the CDR3 is TGTGCCAGCAGCGCCACGACAGATACGCAGTATTTT. Translated, it gives CASSATTDTQYF.

This clonotype was observed a handful of times. The chain links TRBV25-1 to TRBJ2-7; D gene uncertain. There are 13 residues in the CDR3. Per the germline V gene, CDR1 is MGHDK and CDR2 is SYGVNS. Trimming removed 6 bases at V and 2 bases at J, with 11 bases between. CDR3 amino acids: CASSDAPTYEQYF. The CDR3 DNA reads TGTGCCAGCAGCGACGCCCCCACCTACGAGCAGTACTTC.

The chain couples TRBV12-3 or TRBV12-4 to TRBJ1-2; tentatively, D is TRBD1 (5 bases). The germline V and J ends were trimmed by 6 bases and 5 bases, with 13 bases remaining between them. This CDR3 has 13 residues. CDR3 nucleotide sequence: TGTGCCAGCAGATACGGGACGGTTTATGGCTACACCTTC. It is translated as CASRYGTVYGYTF.

This clonotype was recorded a few times. The V and J genes are TRBV7-9 and TRBJ2-7; D is undetermined. In germline, CDR1 is SEHNR, CDR2 FQNEAQ (reference sequence). The CDR3 spans 14 residues. Trimming took 7 bases from V and 2 from J, leaving 15 bases between them. This chain's CDR3 is CASTFKGSPYEQYF. Written as DNA, the CDR3 is TGTGCCAGCACCTTTAAGGGCAGCCCCTACGAGCAGTACTTC.

This clonotype was picked up a small number of times. This chain joins TRBV20-1 and TRBJ1-5, with 9 bases aligning to TRBD1. This CDR3 spans 13 amino acids. V lost 6 bases and J lost 7; bases outside the gene matches: 7. Germline assignment: CDR1 DFQATT and CDR2 SNEGSKA (reference sequence). The CDR3 nucleotides read TGCAGTGCGGGACAGGGTATGTGGCAGCCCCAGCATTTT. Its translation is CSAGQGMWQPQHF.

This clonotype was found many times. V and J are TRBV20-1 and TRBJ2-1, with a weak D call TRBD2 (5 bases). The V gene's germline CDR1 is DFQATT and CDR2 SNEGSKA (reference sequence). With 7 bases removed from V and 6 bases from J, the gap between germline ends came to 10 bases. CDR3 length: 11 residues. The CDR3 sequence: CSVSDSNEQFF. The CDR3 DNA follows: TGCAGTGTTAGCGACTCCAATGAGCAGTTCTTC.

The sample holds a few counts of this clonotype. The chain joins TRBV14 to TRBJ2-1; a weak D match, TRBD1 (5 bases). Germline V gene lookup returns CDR1 SGHDN and CDR2 FVKESK. This CDR3 contains 12 residues. With 6 bases removed from V and 10 bases from J, the gap between germline ends came to 13 bases. This CDR3 is CASRGPQWEQFF. The CDR3 DNA follows: TGTGCCAGCAGGGGGCCCCAGTGGGAGCAGTTCTTC.